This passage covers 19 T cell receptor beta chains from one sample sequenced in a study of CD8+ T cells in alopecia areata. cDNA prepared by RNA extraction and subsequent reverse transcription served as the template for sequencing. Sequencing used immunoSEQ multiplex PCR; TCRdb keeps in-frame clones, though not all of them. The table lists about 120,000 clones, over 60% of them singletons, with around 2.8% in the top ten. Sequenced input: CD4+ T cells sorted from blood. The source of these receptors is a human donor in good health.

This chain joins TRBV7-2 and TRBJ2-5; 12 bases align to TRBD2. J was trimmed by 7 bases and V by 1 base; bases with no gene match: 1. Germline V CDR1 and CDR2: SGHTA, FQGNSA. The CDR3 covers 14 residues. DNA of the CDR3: TGTGCCAGCAGCTTAGAACTAGCGGGAGGGACCCAGTACTTC. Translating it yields CASSLELAGGTQYF. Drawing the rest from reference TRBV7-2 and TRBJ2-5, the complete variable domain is GAGVSQSPSNKVTEKGKDVELRCDPISGHTALYWYRQSLGQGLEFLIYFQGNSAPDKSGLPSDRFSAERTGGSVSTLTIQRTQQEDSAVYLCASSLELAGGTQYFGPGTRLLVL.

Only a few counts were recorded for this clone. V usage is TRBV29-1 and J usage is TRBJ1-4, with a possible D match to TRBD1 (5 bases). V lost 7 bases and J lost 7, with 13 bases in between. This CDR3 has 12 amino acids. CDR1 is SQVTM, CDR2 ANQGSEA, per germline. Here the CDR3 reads CSAGLGGEKLFF. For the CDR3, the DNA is TGCAGCGCGGGCCTTGGGGGTGAAAAACTGTTTTTT.

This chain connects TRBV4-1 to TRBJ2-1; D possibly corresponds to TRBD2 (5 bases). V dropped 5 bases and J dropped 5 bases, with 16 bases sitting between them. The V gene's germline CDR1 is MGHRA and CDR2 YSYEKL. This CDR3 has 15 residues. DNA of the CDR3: TGCGCCAGCAGCTCAACTAGAATCTTCAACAATGAGCAGTTCTTC. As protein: CASSSTRIFNNEQFF.

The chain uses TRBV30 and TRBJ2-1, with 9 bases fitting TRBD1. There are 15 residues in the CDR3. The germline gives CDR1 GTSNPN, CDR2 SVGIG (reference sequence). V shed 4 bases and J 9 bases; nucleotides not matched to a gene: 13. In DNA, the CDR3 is TGTGCCTGGATCCCCCGGGACAGGGAGAATATTGAGCAGTTCTTC. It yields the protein CAWIPRDRENIEQFF.

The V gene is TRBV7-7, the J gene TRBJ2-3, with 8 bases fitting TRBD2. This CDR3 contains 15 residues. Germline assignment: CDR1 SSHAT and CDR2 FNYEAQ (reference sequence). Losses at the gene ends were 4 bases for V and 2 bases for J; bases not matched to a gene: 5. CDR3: CASSSQGLDTDTQYF. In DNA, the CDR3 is TGTGCCAGCAGCTCACAGGGACTAGACACAGATACGCAGTATTTT.

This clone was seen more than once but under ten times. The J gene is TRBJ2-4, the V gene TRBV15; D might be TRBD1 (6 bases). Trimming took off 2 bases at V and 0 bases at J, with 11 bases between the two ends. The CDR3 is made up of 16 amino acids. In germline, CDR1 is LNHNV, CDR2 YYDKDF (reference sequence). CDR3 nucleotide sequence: TGTGCCACCAGCAGACAACAGGGCCTAGCCAAAAACATTCAGTACTTC. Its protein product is CATSRQQGLAKNIQYF. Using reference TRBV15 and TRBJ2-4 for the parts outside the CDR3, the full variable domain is DAMVIQNPRYQVTQFGKPVTLSCSQTLNHNVMYWYQQKSSQAPKLLFHYYDKDFNNEADTPDNFQSRRPNTSFCFLDIRSPGLGDTAMYLCATSRQQGLAKNIQYFGAGTRLSVL.

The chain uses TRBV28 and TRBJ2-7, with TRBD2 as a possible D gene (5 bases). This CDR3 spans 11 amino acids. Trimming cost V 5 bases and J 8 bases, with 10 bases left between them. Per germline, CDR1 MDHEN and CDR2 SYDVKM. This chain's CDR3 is CASSDQTKQYF. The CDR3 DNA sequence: TGTGCCAGCAGTGACCAGACTAAGCAGTACTTC.

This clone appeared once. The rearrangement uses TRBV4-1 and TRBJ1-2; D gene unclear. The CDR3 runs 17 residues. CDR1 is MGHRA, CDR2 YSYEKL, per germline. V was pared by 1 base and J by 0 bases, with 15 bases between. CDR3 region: CASSQGSYGGANYGYTF. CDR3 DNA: TGCGCCAGCAGCCAAGGATCATACGGCGGGGCTAACTATGGCTACACCTTC.

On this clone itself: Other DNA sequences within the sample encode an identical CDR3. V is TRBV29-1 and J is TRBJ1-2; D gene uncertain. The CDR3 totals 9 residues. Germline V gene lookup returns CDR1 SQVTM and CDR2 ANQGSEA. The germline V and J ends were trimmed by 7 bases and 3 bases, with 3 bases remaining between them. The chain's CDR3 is CSDDYGYTF. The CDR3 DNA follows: TGCAGCGATGACTATGGCTACACCTTC.

The CDR3 region is CASSLVDPLANTEAFF. The CDR3 DNA follows: TGCGCCAGCAGCTTGGTGGACCCTCTGGCGAACACTGAAGCTTTCTTT. The chain employs TRBV5-1 and TRBJ1-1; no reliable D call. CDR3 length: 16 residues. The germline V gene encodes CDR1 SGHRS and CDR2 YFSETQ. V lost 0 bases to trimming and J lost 1 base, with 13 bases between them.

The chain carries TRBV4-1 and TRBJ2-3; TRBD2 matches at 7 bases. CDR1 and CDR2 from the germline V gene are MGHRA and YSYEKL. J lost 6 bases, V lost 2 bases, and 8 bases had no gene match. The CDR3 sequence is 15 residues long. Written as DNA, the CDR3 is TGCGCCAGCAGCCAATGGACTAGTAAGGATGATACGCAGTATTTT. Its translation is CASSQWTSKDDTQYF.

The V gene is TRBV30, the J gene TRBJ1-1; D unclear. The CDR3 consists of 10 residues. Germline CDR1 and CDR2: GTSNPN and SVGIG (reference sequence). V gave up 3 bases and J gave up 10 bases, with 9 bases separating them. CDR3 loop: CAWSDKSAFF. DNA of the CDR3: TGTGCCTGGAGCGACAAGTCAGCTTTCTTT.

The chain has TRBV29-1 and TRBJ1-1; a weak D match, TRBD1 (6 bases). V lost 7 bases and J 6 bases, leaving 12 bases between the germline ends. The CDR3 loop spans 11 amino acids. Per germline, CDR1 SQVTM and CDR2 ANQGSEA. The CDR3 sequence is CSAGRGSEAFF. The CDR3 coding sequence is TGCAGCGCGGGCAGGGGTTCTGAAGCTTTCTTT.

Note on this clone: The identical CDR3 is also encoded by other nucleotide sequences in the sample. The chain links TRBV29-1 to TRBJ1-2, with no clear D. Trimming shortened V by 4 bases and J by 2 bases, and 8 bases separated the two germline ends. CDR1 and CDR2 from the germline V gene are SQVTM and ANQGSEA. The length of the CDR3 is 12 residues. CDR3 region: CSVGGQNYGYTF. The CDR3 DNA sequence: TGCAGCGTTGGCGGGCAGAACTATGGCTACACCTTC.

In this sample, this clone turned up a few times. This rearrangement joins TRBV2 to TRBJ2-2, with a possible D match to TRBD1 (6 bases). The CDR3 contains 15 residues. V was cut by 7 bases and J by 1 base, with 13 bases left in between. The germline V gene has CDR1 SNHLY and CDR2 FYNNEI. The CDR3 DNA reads TGTGCCAGCATAGGACAGCGGTTGAACACCGGGGAGCTGTTTTTT. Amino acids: CASIGQRLNTGELFF.

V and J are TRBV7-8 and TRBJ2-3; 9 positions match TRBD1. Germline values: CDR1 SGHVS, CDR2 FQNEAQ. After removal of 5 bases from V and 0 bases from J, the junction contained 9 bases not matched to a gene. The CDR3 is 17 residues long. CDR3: CASSRGTGIQSTDTQYF. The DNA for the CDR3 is TGTGCCAGCAGCAGAGGGACAGGGATTCAAAGCACAGATACGCAGTATTTT.

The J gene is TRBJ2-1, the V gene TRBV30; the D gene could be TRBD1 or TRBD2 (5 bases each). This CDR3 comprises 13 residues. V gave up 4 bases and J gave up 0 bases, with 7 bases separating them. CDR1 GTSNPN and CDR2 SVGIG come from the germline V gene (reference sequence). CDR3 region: CAWTGSSYNEQFF. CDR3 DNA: TGTGCCTGGACAGGGAGCTCCTACAATGAGCAGTTCTTC.

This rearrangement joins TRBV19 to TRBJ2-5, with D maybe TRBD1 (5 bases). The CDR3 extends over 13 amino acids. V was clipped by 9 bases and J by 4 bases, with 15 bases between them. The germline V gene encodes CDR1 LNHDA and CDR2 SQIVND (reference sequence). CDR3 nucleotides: TGTGCCAGCGCAAGGGGCCCGAGAGAGACCCAGTACTTC. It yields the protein CASARGPRETQYF.

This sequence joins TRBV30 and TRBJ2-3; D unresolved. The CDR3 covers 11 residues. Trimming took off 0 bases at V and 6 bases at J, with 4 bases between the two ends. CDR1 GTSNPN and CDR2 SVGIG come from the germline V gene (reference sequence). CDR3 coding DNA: TGTGCCTGGAGTGTAGAGGATACGCAGTATTTT. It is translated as CAWSVEDTQYF.